The text below deals with one TCR beta chain. Its cognate antigen is unknown. The data originate from a study of shared clonotypes between healthy human individuals. This CDR3 region has 13 residues. CDR1 and CDR2 (germline): MDHEN, SYDVKM. V lost 4 bases to trimming and J lost 7 bases; unmatched junction nucleotides: 5. Study-wide findings and caveats: An anticipated effect of sequencing depth on clonotype sharing among donors was recognized.

Naivety among CD8 cells was defined by CD45RO negativity and positive CCR7 selection, thereby excluding terminally differentiated effector memory CD45RA+ cells. Sequencing used immunoSEQ multiplex PCR; TCRdb keeps in-frame clones, though not all of them. The repertoire has around 2,000,000 clones, 85% to 95% of them found once; the top ten carry around 1%. The sequence was obtained from a man aged 18 to 35 in good health. The chain is built from TRBV28 and TRBJ1-1, with 8 nucleotides matching TRBD1. Sequenced input: naive CD8+ T cells sorted from blood. CDR3 bases: TGTGCCAGCAGTTCCCGGACAGGGCGTGAAGCTTTCTTT. It translates to CASSSRTGREAFF.